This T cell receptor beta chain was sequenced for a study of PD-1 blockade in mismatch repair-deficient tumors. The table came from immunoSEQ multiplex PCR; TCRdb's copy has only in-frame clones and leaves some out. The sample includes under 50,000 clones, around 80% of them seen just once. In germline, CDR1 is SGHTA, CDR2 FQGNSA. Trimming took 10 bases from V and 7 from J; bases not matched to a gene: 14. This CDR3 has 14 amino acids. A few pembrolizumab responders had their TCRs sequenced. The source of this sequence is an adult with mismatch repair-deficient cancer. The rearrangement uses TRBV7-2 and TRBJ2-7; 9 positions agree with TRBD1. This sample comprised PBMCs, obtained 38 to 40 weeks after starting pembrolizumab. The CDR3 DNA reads TGTGCCACCGAAACCCGACAGGGGGTGGGTGAGCAGTACTTC. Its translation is CATETRQGVGEQYF.